This TCR beta chain is from a study of radiotherapy plus CTLA-4 blockade in lung cancer. Looking at the study overall: Objective responses were recorded in over 15% of patients, with disease control recorded in 25% to 40%.

Produced via immunoSEQ multiplex PCR; TCRdb's table is partial and in-frame only. The sample gives 85,000 to 130,000 clones, 70% to 90% of which show up once; less than 2.5% is in the top ten. General study results and limits: In blood, TCR clones derived from the tumor expanded after radiotherapy plus ipilimumab.

As for this clone: Its antigen is not known.

The CDR3 spans 17 residues. In germline, CDR1 is SEHNR, CDR2 FQNEAQ (reference sequence). Losses at the gene ends were 1 base for V and 5 bases for J; bases not matched to a gene: 5. The chain recombines TRBV7-9 with TRBJ2-5; 15 nucleotides align to TRBD2. The sequencing used peripheral blood, collected from a patient treated with radiotherapy plus ipilimumab. The sequence was collected from a human donor with non-small cell lung cancer that progressed on radiotherapy plus ipilimumab. Some clones in this sample may be carry-over from other donors' samples. CDR3 region: CASSLGTSGGASETQYF. As DNA, the CDR3 is TGTGCCAGCAGCTTAGGGACTAGCGGGGGGGCCAGCGAGACCCAGTACTTC.